One sample yielded the 14 T cell receptor beta chains listed below, sequenced in a study of T-cell reconstitution after alpha-beta-depleted transplantation in children. Library preparation (for TCRbeta) was performed with unique molecular identifiers. TCRdb re-derived calls from the PCR reads in MiXCR, one entry per CDR3 protein. The table lists about 540,000 distinct CDR3 sequences, around 20% of them singletons, with approximately 3% in the top ten. Sample: PBMCs from the stem cell graft donor, taken from the stem cell graft. These receptors were obtained from a human donor who donated a stem cell graft to a child with acute lymphoblastic leukemia.

The chain's CDR3 is CSVDRATGELFF. In DNA form, the CDR3 reads TGCAGCGTTGATAGGGCAACCGGGGAGCTGTTTTTT. This sequence joins TRBV29-1 and TRBJ2-2; D remains unclear. The germline V gene has CDR1 SQVTM and CDR2 ANQGSEA. CDR3 length: 12 amino acids. Trimming pared 3 bases from V and 5 bases from J, leaving 7 bases between.

V and J are TRBV20-1 and TRBJ2-7; 7 nucleotides match TRBD1. V shed 5 bases, J shed 2 bases, and the junction held 9 bases outside the gene matches. Looked up from germline, CDR1 is DFQATT and CDR2 is SNEGSKA (reference sequence). CDR3 length: 14 residues. The CDR3 bases are TGCAGTGCTTTTAAACGGGACAGTACCTACGAGCAGTACTTC. This codes for CSAFKRDSTYEQYF.

This clonotype was counted only a few times. The gene calls are TRBV5-1 and TRBJ2-5, with 7 bases lining up with TRBD2. Germline values: CDR1 SGHRS, CDR2 YFSETQ. This CDR3 has 14 amino acids. V shed 4 bases, J shed 6 bases, and the junction held 9 bases outside the gene matches. The CDR3 spells CASSQTRELQTQYF. CDR3 DNA sequence: TGCGCCAGCAGCCAGACGCGGGAGCTACAGACCCAGTACTTC.

The V gene is TRBV27, the J gene TRBJ1-2, with a weak D call TRBD1 (6 bases). CDR3 length: 15 residues. CDR1 is MNHEY, CDR2 SMNVEV, per germline (reference sequence). Trimming shortened V by 6 bases and J by 5 bases, and 19 bases separated the two germline ends. The CDR3 protein is CASSQAYRVGYGYTF. The CDR3 DNA reads as TGTGCCAGCAGCCAAGCCTACAGGGTAGGGTATGGCTACACCTTC.

The chain recombines TRBV7-6 with TRBJ2-3; TRBD1 agrees at 9 bases. The J segment lost 0 bases and the V segment lost 0 bases, leaving 7 bases of the junction unmatched. This CDR3 is built from 18 residues. The germline gives CDR1 SGHVS, CDR2 FNYEAQ. Written as DNA, the CDR3 is TGTGCCAGCAGCTTAGCACCGGGACAGGGCACTAGCACAGATACGCAGTATTTT. It codes for CASSLAPGQGTSTDTQYF.

The chain links TRBV20-1 to TRBJ1-1; D is uncertain. Trimming left V 5 bases short and J 6 bases short, with 13 bases between. The germline V gene encodes CDR1 DFQATT and CDR2 SNEGSKA (reference sequence). The CDR3 covers 12 residues. The CDR3 reads CSACRFTPEAFF. Written as DNA, the CDR3 is TGCAGTGCTTGCAGGTTTACTCCTGAAGCTTTCTTT.

This clonotype was seen more than once but under ten times. The chain is built from TRBV7-9 and TRBJ2-7, with D possibly being TRBD2 (7 bases). Trimming removed 0 bases at V and 5 bases at J, with 20 bases between. Germline CDR1 SEHNR, CDR2 FQNEAQ (reference sequence). CDR3 size: 17 residues. The CDR3 is CASSLALGGALSNEQYF. The DNA for the CDR3 is TGTGCCAGCAGCTTAGCGCTTGGGGGGGCGTTATCTAACGAGCAGTACTTC.

This rearrangement joins TRBV11-2 to TRBJ2-2, with 11 bases identical to TRBD2. CDR1 and CDR2 from the germline V gene are SGHAT and FQNNGV. CDR3 length equals 19 residues. V was clipped by 1 base and J by 2 bases; unmatched bases: 9. The CDR3 loop reads CASSLGGGLAAKNTGELFF. The DNA for the CDR3 is TGTGCCAGCAGCTTAGGAGGGGGACTAGCGGCTAAAAACACCGGGGAGCTGTTTTTT. Full variable domain (outside the CDR3, taken from reference TRBV11-2 and TRBJ2-2): EAGVAQSPRYKIIEKRQSVAFWCNPISGHATLYWYQQILGQGPKLLIQFQNNGVVDDSQLPKDRFSAERLKGVDSTLKIQPAKLEDSAVYLCASSLGGGLAAKNTGELFFGEGSRLTVL.

V and J are TRBV5-1 and TRBJ2-7; unclear D gene. Germline assignment: CDR1 SGHRS and CDR2 YFSETQ. V lost 0 bases, J lost 4 bases, and 8 bases lay in between. The CDR3 consists of 13 residues. In DNA form, the CDR3 reads TGCGCCAGCAGCTTGGGAGCAGAATACGAGCAGTACTTC. Its translation is CASSLGAEYEQYF.

In this sample, this clonotype turned up a few times. The rearrangement joins TRBV12-3 or TRBV12-4 to TRBJ2-5; no definite D call. The CDR3 is 13 amino acids. Trimming removed 6 bases at V and 5 bases at J, with 13 bases between. In nucleotides, the CDR3 is TGTGCCAGCAGCCCCCTCCGGACGGAGACCCAGTACTTC. Translation: CASSPLRTETQYF.

This clonotype was picked up one time. The V call is TRBV7-9, the J call TRBJ2-7; D is perhaps TRBD1 (5 bases). The V gene lost 2 bases and the J gene lost 1 base, with 12 bases spanning the gap. Germline CDR1 reads SEHNR; CDR2 reads FQNEAQ (reference sequence). The CDR3 sequence is 15 residues long. DNA of the CDR3: TGTGCCAGCAGCTTACCAGCAGGGCGATCCTACGAGCAGTACTTC. Translated, it gives CASSLPAGRSYEQYF.

This clonotype is medium-sized by share. The chain recombines TRBV5-1 with TRBJ2-3; 14 positions agree with TRBD2. CDR3 length equals 16 residues. J gave up 4 bases and V 4 bases, and 5 bases lay outside the gene matches. Looked up from germline, CDR1 is SGHRS and CDR2 is YFSETQ. The CDR3 DNA reads TGCGCCAGCAGCGGGACTAGCGGGAGTCAAGCAGATACGCAGTATTTT. It codes for CASSGTSGSQADTQYF.

This clonotype was seen more than once but under ten times. The chain employs TRBV20-1 and TRBJ2-2; D is ambiguous. The V gene lost 0 bases and the J gene lost 2 bases, with 13 bases spanning the gap. CDR1 and CDR2 from the germline V gene are DFQATT and SNEGSKA (reference sequence). This CDR3 is 16 amino acids long. DNA for the CDR3: TGCAGTGCTAGAGATTTTGGGTTGGGAAACACCGGGGAGCTGTTTTTT. It yields the protein CSARDFGLGNTGELFF.

Here the CDR3 DNA reads TGTGCCAGCAGCTTGGTGGCAGGGGCGGGTACCGGGGAGCTGTTTTTT. This encodes CASSLVAGAGTGELFF. The rearrangement links TRBV5-5 to TRBJ2-2, with D tentatively TRBD1 (6 bases). Trimming took off 0 bases at V and 5 bases at J, with 14 bases between the two ends. The CDR3 length is 16 residues. Per germline, CDR1 SGHKS and CDR2 YYEKEE (reference sequence).